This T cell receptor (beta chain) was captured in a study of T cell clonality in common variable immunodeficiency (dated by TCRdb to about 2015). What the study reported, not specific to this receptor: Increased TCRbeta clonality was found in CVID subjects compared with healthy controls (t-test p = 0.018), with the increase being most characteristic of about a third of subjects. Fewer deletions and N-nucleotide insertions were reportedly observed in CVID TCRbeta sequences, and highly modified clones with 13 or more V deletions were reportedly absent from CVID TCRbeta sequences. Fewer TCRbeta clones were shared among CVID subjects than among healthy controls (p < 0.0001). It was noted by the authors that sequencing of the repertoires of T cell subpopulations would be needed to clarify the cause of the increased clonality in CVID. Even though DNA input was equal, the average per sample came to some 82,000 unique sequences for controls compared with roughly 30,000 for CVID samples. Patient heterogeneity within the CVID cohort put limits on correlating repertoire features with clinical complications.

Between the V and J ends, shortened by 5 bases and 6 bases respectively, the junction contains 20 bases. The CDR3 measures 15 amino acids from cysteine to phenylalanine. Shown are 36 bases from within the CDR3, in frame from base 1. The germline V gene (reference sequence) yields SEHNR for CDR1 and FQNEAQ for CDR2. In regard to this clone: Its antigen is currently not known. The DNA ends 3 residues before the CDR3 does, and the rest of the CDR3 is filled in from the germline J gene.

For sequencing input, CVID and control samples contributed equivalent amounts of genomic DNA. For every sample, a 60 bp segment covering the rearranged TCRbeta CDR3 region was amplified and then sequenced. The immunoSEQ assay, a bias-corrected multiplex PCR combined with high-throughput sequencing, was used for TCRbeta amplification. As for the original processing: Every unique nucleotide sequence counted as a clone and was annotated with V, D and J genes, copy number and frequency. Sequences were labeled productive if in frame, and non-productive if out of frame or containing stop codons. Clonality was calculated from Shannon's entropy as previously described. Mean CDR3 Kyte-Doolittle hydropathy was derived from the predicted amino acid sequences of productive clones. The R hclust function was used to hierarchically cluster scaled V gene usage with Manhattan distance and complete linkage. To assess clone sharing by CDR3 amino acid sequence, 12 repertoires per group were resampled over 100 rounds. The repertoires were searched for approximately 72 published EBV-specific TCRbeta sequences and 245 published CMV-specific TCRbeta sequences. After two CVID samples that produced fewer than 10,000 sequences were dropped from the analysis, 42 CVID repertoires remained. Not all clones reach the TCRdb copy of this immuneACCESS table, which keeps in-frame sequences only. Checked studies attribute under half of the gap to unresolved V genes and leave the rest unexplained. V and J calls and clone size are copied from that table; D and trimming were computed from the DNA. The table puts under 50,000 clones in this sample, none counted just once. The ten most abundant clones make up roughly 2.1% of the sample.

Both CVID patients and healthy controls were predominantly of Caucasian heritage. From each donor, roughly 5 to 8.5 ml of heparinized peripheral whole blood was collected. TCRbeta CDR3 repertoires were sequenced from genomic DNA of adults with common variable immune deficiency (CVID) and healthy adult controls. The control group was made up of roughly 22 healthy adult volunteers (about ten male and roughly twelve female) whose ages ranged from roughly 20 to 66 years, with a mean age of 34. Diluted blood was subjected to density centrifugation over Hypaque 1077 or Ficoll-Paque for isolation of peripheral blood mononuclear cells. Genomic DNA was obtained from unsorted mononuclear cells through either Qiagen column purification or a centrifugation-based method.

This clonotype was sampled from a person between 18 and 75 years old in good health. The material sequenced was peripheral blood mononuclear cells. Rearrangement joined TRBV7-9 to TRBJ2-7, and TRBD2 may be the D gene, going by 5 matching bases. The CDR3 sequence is CASSTQLGTRAEQYF. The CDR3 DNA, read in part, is TGTGCCAGCAGCACCCAACTGGGAACGCGGGCCGAG.